A selection of T cell receptor beta chains follows, all from one sample in a study of cytomegalovirus exposure and HLA in healthy donors. Assay: immunoSEQ multiplex PCR; the TCRdb copy retains only in-frame clones and omits some. The profile covers roughly 100,000 clones, with 78% appearing a single time and approximately 0.83% taken by the ten largest. The sequencing input was PBMCs. The receptors here all came from a woman between 55 and 75 years old in good health and CMV-seronegative. The CDR3 runs from the conserved cysteine through the conserved F or W. The D gene is left open where the match is weak. Rows give clone size only sometimes, using once, few, many, or a class for an expanded clone.

J,D,V,size,DNA,CDR3
TRBJ2-7,TRBD2,TRBV10-2,-,TGCGCCAGCAGCCCCCGTCCGGCGGGGGGCCACGAGCAGTACTTC,CASSPRPAGGHEQYF
TRBJ1-2,TRBD1,TRBV6-5,-,TGTGCCAGCAGCACCACAGGGGAACATGGCTACACCTTC,CASSTTGEHGYTF
TRBJ1-2,-,TRBV4-3,-,TGCGCCAGCAGCCAAGGTCGCGACACCCCATACTATGGCTACACCTTC,CASSQGRDTPYYGYTF
TRBJ2-3,-,TRBV10-2,-,TGCGCCAGCAGTTCTTCCCCCCTGAGCGTGGACTGGGAGGATAACACAGATACGCAGTATTTT,CASSSSPLSVDWEDNTDTQYF
TRBJ2-7,-,TRBV7-9,-,TGTGCCAGCAGCTTCGAAAGGACAGCTAGCGAGCAGTACTTC,CASSFERTASEQYF
TRBJ2-7,TRBD1,TRBV2,-,TGTGCCAGCAGGGGGGCGGACAGGGGGCTCGAGCAGTACTTC,CASRGADRGLEQYF
TRBJ2-2,TRBD1,TRBV15,-,TGTGCCACCAGCAGAACAGACAGGGGGTCCGGGGAGCTGTTTTTT,CATSRTDRGSGELFF
TRBJ1-2,TRBD1,TRBV5-1,-,TGCGCCAGCAGCTTGTCGACAGGGACGATAAGCTATGGCTACACCTTC,CASSLSTGTISYGYTF
TRBJ1-2,TRBD1,TRBV5-1,-,TGCGCCAGCGGTGCGGACAGGGGCTATGGCTACACCTTC,CASGADRGYGYTF
TRBJ1-1,TRBD1,TRBV7-9,-,TGTGCCAGCAGCTTAGGGGGGACAGGGGAGACGACTGAAGCTTTCTTT,CASSLGGTGETTEAFF
TRBJ2-3,TRBD2,TRBV5-1,-,TGCGCCAGCAGCTTGGGTCTAGCGGGGGGGCTCGGCACAGATACGCAGTATTTT,CASSLGLAGGLGTDTQYF
TRBJ2-7,TRBD1,TRBV7-2,-,TGTGCCAGCAGGTGGAACGGACAGGGAACCTACGAGCAGTACTTC,CASRWNGQGTYEQYF
TRBJ1-1,TRBD1,TRBV6-1,-,TGTGCCAGCAGTGAAGCGGGGACAGGGCACAACGAAGCTTTCTTT,CASSEAGTGHNEAFF
TRBJ1-1,-,TRBV6-1,-,TGTGCCAGCAGTGATGGGAGGGGTGTGGGCACTGAAGCTTTCTTT,CASSDGRGVGTEAFF
TRBJ2-5,-,TRBV7-6,few,TGTGCCAGCAGCTCCCTAGGGGGCCAAGAGACCCAGTACTTC,CASSSLGGQETQYF
TRBJ1-2,-,TRBV6-1,-,TGTGCCAGCAGTGAAACTGGTGACTATGGCTACACCTTC,CASSETGDYGYTF
TRBJ1-2,TRBD1,TRBV13,-,TGTGCCAGCACTCAGGGGGCGCAGATCTATGGCTACACCTTC,CASTQGAQIYGYTF
TRBJ2-7,TRBD2,TRBV25-1,-,TGTGCCAGCAGTGAATATTTTAGCGGGGAGCAGTACTTC,CASSEYFSGEQYF
TRBJ1-2,-,TRBV30,-,TGTGCCTGGAGTAAGGGAGGTGAGAGTGGCTACACCTTC,CAWSKGGESGYTF
TRBJ2-3,TRBD2,TRBV5-4,-,TGTGCCAGCAGCTTGGGGCTAGCGGGGATAAACACAGATACGCAGTATTTT,CASSLGLAGINTDTQYF
TRBJ2-7,-,TRBV11-2,-,TGTGCCAGCAGTTTGAGCTCCTACGAGCAGTACTTC,CASSLSSYEQYF
TRBJ2-5,TRBD2,TRBV5-1,once,TGCGCCAGCAGCTTGGCCTACAGAGGGAGGGCCATAAAGACCCAGTACTTC,CASSLAYRGRAIKTQYF
TRBJ1-5,TRBD1,TRBV29-1,-,TGCAGCGTTGGACAGGGTTCTCAGCCCCAGCATTTT,CSVGQGSQPQHF
TRBJ2-1,-,TRBV15,-,TGTGCCACCAGCAGAATCTCGACTGGGGAGGAGCAGTTCTTC,CATSRISTGEEQFF
TRBJ2-2,-,TRBV5-1,-,TGCGCCAGCAGCTTGGAGGGGGAAGTACGGGAGCTGTTTTTT,CASSLEGEVRELFF
TRBJ1-5,-,TRBV19,few,TGTGCCAGTAGTATCGTCAATCAGCCCCAGCATTTT,CASSIVNQPQHF
TRBJ2-5,-,TRBV7-9,-,TGTGCCAGCAGCCCCTCTGCGGAGACCCAGTACTTC,CASSPSAETQYF
TRBJ2-7,-,TRBV30,-,TGTGCCTGGAGTAGAACAGGGTTTTTAGGGGAGCAGTACTTC,CAWSRTGFLGEQYF
TRBJ2-3,TRBD1,TRBV19,-,TGTGCCAGTAGTCAAGGACAGGGCCGTCTTTACACAGATACGCAGTATTTT,CASSQGQGRLYTDTQYF
TRBJ1-1,TRBD1,TRBV29-1,-,TGCAGCGTCAGGAAGACAGGGAGCACTGAAGCTTTCTTT,CSVRKTGSTEAFF
TRBJ2-1,TRBD2,TRBV7-9,-,TGTGCCAGCAGCCTGCGGGCGGGAGGGCCACATGAGCAGTTCTTC,CASSLRAGGPHEQFF
TRBJ2-7,TRBD2,TRBV5-1,-,TGCGCCAGCAGCCAGGGACTAGCGGGGGGCGAGCAGTACTTC,CASSQGLAGGEQYF
TRBJ2-1,-,TRBV4-3,few,TGCGCCAGCAGCCGGACTCTAGGTAATGAGCAGTTCTTC,CASSRTLGNEQFF
TRBJ2-3,TRBD2,TRBV5-1,-,TGCGCCAGCAGCTTGTGGCTAGCGGACACAGATACGCAGTATTTT,CASSLWLADTDTQYF
TRBJ1-2,-,TRBV27,-,TGTGCCAGCCCGGGGGGAAGGGTGGAGGGTTATGGCTACACCTTC,CASPGGRVEGYGYTF
TRBJ2-6,-,TRBV15,-,TGTGCCACCAGCAGAGACCGCTCTGGGGCCAACGTCCTGACTTTC,CATSRDRSGANVLTF
TRBJ2-5,TRBD2,TRBV7-2,-,TGTGCCAGCAGCTTGTCCCCCGGGACTAGGGTCGAGACCCAGTACTTC,CASSLSPGTRVETQYF
TRBJ2-7,TRBD1,TRBV5-1,-,TGCGCCAGCAGCCTAATTGGACAGGGGGGCGAGCAGTACTTC,CASSLIGQGGEQYF
TRBJ1-6,TRBD1,TRBV5-4,once,TGTGCCAGCAGCGGACAGGGGGCAAATTCACCCCTCCACTTT,CASSGQGANSPLHF
TRBJ2-2,-,TRBV6-1,-,TGTGCCAGCAGTGATCCTCCCTGGACAGCCACCGGGGAGCTGTTTTTT,CASSDPPWTATGELFF
TRBJ1-1,-,TRBV4-2,-,TGTGCCAGCAGCCAAGATTTCCCGGGTGAAGCTTTCTTT,CASSQDFPGEAFF
TRBJ1-5,-,TRBV29-1,-,TGCAGCGTTGGGGAACAGGGTAATCAGCCCCAGCATTTT,CSVGEQGNQPQHF
TRBJ1-1,-,TRBV25-1,-,TGTGCCAGCAGTGAAATGGGAGGGAACACTGAAGCTTTCTTT,CASSEMGGNTEAFF
TRBJ1-2,-,TRBV6-5,-,TGTGCCAGCAGTTTTACAGGCAGGGCCGTCTATGGCTACACCTTC,CASSFTGRAVYGYTF
TRBJ1-3,-,TRBV5-1,-,TGCGCCAGCAGCGCCCAGGTCGCTGGATACTCTGGAAACACCATATATTTT,CASSAQVAGYSGNTIYF
TRBJ1-1,TRBD1,TRBV7-2,-,TGTGCCAGCAGCTTACGTTTGGGGACAGAGGGGGTGAACACTGAAGCTTTCTTT,CASSLRLGTEGVNTEAFF
TRBJ2-2,TRBD1,TRBV7-9,once,TGTGCCAGCAGCAGGACAGGGGCCGGGGAGCTGTTTTTT,CASSRTGAGELFF
TRBJ1-1,-,TRBV7-9,-,TGTGCCAGCAGCTTTTTTCAGTCTGTATTCGCTGAAGCTTTCTTT,CASSFFQSVFAEAFF
TRBJ1-2,-,TRBV7-8,once,TGTGCCAGCAGCTTCCCAGGGAACTATGGCTACACCTTC,CASSFPGNYGYTF
TRBJ2-2,TRBD1,TRBV25-1,-,TGTGCCAGCCCCGGACAGGGGGCTGCCGGGGAGCTGTTTTTT,CASPGQGAAGELFF